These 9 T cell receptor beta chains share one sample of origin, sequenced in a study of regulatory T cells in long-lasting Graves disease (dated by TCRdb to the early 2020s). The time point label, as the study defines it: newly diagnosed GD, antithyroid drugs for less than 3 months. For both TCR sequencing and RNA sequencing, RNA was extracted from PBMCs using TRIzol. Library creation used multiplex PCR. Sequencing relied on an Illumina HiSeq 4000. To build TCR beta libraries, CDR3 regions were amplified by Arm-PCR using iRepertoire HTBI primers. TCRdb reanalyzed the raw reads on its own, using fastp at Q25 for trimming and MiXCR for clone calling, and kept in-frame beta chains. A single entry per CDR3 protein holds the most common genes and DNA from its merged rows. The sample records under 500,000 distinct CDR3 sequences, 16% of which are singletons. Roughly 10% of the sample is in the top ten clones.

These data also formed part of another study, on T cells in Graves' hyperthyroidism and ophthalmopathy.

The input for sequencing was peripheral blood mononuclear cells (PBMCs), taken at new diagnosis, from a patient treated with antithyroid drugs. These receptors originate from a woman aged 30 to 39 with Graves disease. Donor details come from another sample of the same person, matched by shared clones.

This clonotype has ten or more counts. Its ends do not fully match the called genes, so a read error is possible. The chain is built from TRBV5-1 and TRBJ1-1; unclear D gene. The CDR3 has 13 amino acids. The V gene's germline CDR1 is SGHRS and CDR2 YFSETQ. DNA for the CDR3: TGTGCCAGCAGCTTCTCAGGAAACACTGAAGCTTTCTTT. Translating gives CASSFSGNTEAFF.

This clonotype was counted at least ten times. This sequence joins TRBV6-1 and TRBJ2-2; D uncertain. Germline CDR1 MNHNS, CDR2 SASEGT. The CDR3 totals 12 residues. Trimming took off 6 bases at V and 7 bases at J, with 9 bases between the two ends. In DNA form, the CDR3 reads TGTGCCAGCAGGAGGCGTGGCGGGGAGCTGTTTTTT. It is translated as CASRRRGGELFF.

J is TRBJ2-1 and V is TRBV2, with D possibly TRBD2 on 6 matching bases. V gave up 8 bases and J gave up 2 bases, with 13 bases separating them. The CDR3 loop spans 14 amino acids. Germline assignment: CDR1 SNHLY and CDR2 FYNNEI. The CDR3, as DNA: TGTGCCAGCGGGGGGAATAGGGCCTACAATGAGCAGTTCTTC. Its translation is CASGGNRAYNEQFF.

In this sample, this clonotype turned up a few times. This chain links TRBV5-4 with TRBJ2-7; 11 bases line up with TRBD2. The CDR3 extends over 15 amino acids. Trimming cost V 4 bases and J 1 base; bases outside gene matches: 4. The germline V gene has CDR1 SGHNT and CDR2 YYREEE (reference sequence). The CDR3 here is CASSNGTSGSYEQYF. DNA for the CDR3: TGTGCCAGCAGCAACGGGACTAGCGGATCCTACGAGCAGTACTTC.

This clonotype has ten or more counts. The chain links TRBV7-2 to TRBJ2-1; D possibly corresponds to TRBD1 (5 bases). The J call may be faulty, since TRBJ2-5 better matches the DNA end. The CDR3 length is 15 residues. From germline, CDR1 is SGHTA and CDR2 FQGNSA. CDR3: CASSQDLGAEETQYF. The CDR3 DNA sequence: TGTGCCAGCAGCCAAGATTTAGGGGCGGAAGAGACCCAGTACTTC.

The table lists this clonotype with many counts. The CDR3 here is CASSFERRAGGYEQYF. The CDR3 DNA is TGTGCCAGCAGTTTCGAAAGGCGGGCAGGAGGTTACGAGCAGTACTTC. The chain carries TRBV28 and TRBJ2-7, with D tentatively TRBD2 (5 bases). The germline V gene has CDR1 MDHEN and CDR2 SYDVKM. The CDR3 loop spans 16 amino acids. V lost 3 bases, J lost 4 bases, and 19 bases lay in between.

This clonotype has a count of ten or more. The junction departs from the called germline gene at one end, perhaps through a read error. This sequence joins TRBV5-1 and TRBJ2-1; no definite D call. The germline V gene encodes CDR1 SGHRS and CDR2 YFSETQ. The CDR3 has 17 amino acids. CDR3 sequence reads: CASSFEYQTSSYNEQFF. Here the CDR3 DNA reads TGTGCCAGCAGCTTCGAGTATCAGACAAGCTCCTACAATGAGCAGTTCTTC.

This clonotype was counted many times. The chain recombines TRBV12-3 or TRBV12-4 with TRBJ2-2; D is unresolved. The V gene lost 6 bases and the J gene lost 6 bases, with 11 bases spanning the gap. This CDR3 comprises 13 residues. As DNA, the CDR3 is TGTGCCAGCAGCTCCCGTGGGCCCGGGGAGCTGTTTTTT. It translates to CASSSRGPGELFF.

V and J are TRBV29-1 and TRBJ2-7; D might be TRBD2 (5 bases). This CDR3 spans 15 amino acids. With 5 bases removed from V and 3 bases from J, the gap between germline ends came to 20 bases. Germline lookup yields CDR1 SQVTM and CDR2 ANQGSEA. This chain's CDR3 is CSVLGLVARNYEQYF. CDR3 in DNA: TGCAGCGTTCTGGGTCTCGTAGCGAGAAACTACGAGCAGTACTTC.